Given below is one TCR beta chain in context. The antigen remains unidentified. Some clones are missing from TCRdb's copy, which holds only in-frame ones; the method was immunoSEQ multiplex PCR. The repertoire has roughly 19,000 clones, 74% of them found once; the top ten carry roughly 6.6%. The sample is drawn from a study of pediatric ulcerative colitis. Study observations and caveats: Repertoires came from total lymphocyte DNA, so rare subsets like regulatory T cells may be missed.

Rectal tissue came from one to two pinch biopsies taken at colonoscopy. This TCR derives from a boy aged 10-17 years with moderate ulcerative colitis. Material: gut tissue.

The CDR3 here is CASGYGTSGRHEQFF. DNA for the CDR3: TGTGCTAGTGGTTACGGGACTAGCGGGAGGCATGAGCAGTTCTTC. V and J are TRBV12-5 and TRBJ2-1; 15 bases line up with TRBD2. Germline CDR1 and CDR2: LGHNT and FRNRAP. The CDR3 spans 15 residues. With V trimmed by 4 bases and J by 8 bases, 3 bases remained unmatched. The full variable domain, rest sourced from reference TRBV12-5 and TRBJ2-1, is DARVTQTPRHKVTEMGQEVTMRCQPILGHNTVFWYRQTMMQGLELLAYFRNRAPLDDSGMPKDRFSAEMPDATLATLKIQPSEPRDSAVYFCASGYGTSGRHEQFFGPGTRLTVL.